One and the same sample provided the 3 T cell receptor beta chains below, sequenced in a study of shared clonotypes between healthy human individuals. Produced via immunoSEQ multiplex PCR; TCRdb's table is partial and in-frame only. The table includes 500,000 to 650,000 clones, roughly 79% detected once. Material: PBMCs. Receptors originate from a woman aged 35 to 49 in good health. Some clones in this sample may be carry-over from other donors' samples.

This clone was observed a handful of times. This CDR3 is also generated by other DNA sequences in the sample. The gene calls are TRBV7-9 and TRBJ2-3, with TRBD2 matching 9 bases. The CDR3 has 15 amino acids. V lost 3 bases, J lost 4 bases, and 5 bases stayed unmatched. Germline V gene sequence: CDR1 SEHNR, CDR2 FQNEAQ (reference sequence). This chain's CDR3 is CASSFSGSIADTQYF. The CDR3 nucleotides read TGTGCCAGCAGCTTTAGCGGGAGTATCGCAGATACGCAGTATTTT.

Details on this clone: This sequence may be a read error, since a much larger clone differs from it by one base. The sample contains more than one DNA sequence encoding this CDR3. This chain connects TRBV6-6 to TRBJ2-5, with a tentative D call TRBD1 (6 bases). The V end was cut by 5 bases, the J end by 5 bases, with 12 bases between. The CDR3 is 13 residues long. The germline gives CDR1 MNHNY, CDR2 SVGAGI (reference sequence). The CDR3 DNA reads as TGTGCCAGCAGTAGAACTAGGGGGGAGACCCAGTACTTC. Its protein product is CASSRTRGETQYF.

The chain is built from TRBV20-1 and TRBJ2-2, with unresolved D. CDR3 length: 11 residues. Between the trimmed V and J ends, which lost 6 bases and 7 bases, there was a span of 9 bases. The germline gives CDR1 DFQATT, CDR2 SNEGSKA (reference sequence). This CDR3 reads CSAELDGELFF. CDR3 sequence (DNA): TGCAGTGCCGAGTTGGACGGGGAGCTGTTTTTT.